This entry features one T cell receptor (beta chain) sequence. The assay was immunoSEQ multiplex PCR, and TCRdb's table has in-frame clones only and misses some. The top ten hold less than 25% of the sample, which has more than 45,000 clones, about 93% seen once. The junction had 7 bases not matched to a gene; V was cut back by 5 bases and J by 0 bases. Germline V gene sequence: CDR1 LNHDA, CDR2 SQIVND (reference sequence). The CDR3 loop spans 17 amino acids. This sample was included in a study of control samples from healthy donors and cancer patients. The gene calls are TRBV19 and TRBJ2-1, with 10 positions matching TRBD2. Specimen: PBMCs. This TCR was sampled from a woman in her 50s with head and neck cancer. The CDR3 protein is CASSPPSGRASYNEQFF. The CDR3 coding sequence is TGTGCCAGTAGTCCTCCAAGCGGGAGGGCCTCCTACAATGAGCAGTTCTTC.